The clone carrying this T cell receptor beta chain occurred a few times. Its antigen is unknown. This sample is part of a study of Ad26.COV2.S vaccination and SARS-CoV-2 variants. Study overall: Donor joined the COV1001 Ad26.COV2.S trial arm. Study-wide results and limits: The study found similar non-spike TCR breadth in vaccine and placebo recipients.

Assay used: immunoSEQ multiplex PCR; TCRdb lists only in-frame clones, some missing. The sample includes fewer than 500,000 clones, roughly 90% seen only once; the top ten take 10% to 15%. As to treatment: 15 to 20 received Ad26.COV2.S at low or high dose, single or two shots; roughly 5 received placebo; per-sample allocation not given. Material that was analyzed had been drawn on day 63 after the first vaccine or placebo injection. The CDR3 is 15 residues long. Germline V gene lookup returns CDR1 LNHDA and CDR2 SQIVND (reference sequence). V lost 3 bases and J 2 bases, leaving 11 bases between the germline ends.

The receptor comes from a person between 18 and 60 years old who received the Ad26.COV2.S COVID-19 vaccine or a placebo. The rearrangement uses TRBV19 and TRBJ1-5; D is unclear. Sequenced here: peripheral blood, sampled in a trial of Ad26.COV2.S vaccine versus placebo. The CDR3 nucleotides are TGTGCCAGTAGTATTATAGGGTTTGGCAATCAGCCCCAGCATTTT. This codes for CASSIIGFGNQPQHF. Complete variable domain (other parts from reference TRBV19 and TRBJ1-5): DGGITQSPKYLFRKEGQNVTLSCEQNLNHDAMYWYRQDPGQGLRLIYYSQIVNDFQKGDIAEGYSVSREKKESFPLTVTSAQKNPTAFYLCASSIIGFGNQPQHFGDGTRLSIL.